This is a list of T cell receptor beta chains from one sample in a study of OX40 agonist ivuxolimab in advanced cancers. The table came from immunoSEQ multiplex PCR; TCRdb's copy has only in-frame clones and leaves some out. Among around 95,000 clones listed, about 91% were seen once. The sample in question was CD4+ or CD8+ T cells sorted from blood, obtained in a trial of the OX40 agonist ivuxolimab. These receptors all stem from an adult with an advanced solid tumor such as melanoma, head and neck, liver or kidney cancer. Both conserved end residues are part of each CDR3. D genes are given only for firm matches.

TRBJ2-6	TRBV4-2	.	CASSPRRSGANVLTF	TGTGCCAGCAGTCCTCGGAGGTCCGGGGCCAACGTCCTGACTTTC
TRBJ2-1	TRBV10-1	TRBD2	CASSERFPGLAGSHNEQFF	TGCGCCAGCAGTGAGAGATTCCCGGGACTAGCGGGATCACACAATGAGCAGTTCTTC
TRBJ2-3	TRBV6-6	TRBD1	CASRRQGSDTQYF	TGTGCCAGCAGAAGACAGGGGTCAGATACGCAGTATTTT
TRBJ2-7	TRBV6-5	TRBD1	CASSYSTGAEGEQYF	TGTGCCAGCAGTTACTCGACAGGGGCTGAGGGCGAGCAGTACTTC
TRBJ2-5	TRBV11-2	.	CASSLGNIFQETQYF	TGTGCCAGCAGCTTAGGCAATATATTCCAAGAGACCCAGTACTTC
TRBJ1-6	TRBV28	.	CASSAKNSPLHF	TGTGCCAGCAGTGCAAAAAATTCACCCCTCCACTTT
TRBJ1-2	TRBV4-1	TRBD1	CASSQDTGQGARGYGYTF	TGCGCCAGCAGCCAAGATACCGGACAGGGGGCGAGGGGCTATGGCTACACCTTC
TRBJ2-3	TRBV11-3	TRBD2	CASRSGGRDTQYF	TGTGCCAGCAGGAGCGGGGGGAGAGATACGCAGTATTTT
TRBJ1-2	TRBV28	.	CASSFPTGPLTF	TGTGCCAGCAGTTTCCCGACAGGCCCCCTCACCTTC
TRBJ2-7	TRBV2	.	CASKRDIYSYEQYF	TGTGCCAGCAAACGGGACATATACTCCTACGAGCAGTACTTC
TRBJ2-1	TRBV5-6	TRBD2	CASSFISGSYNEQFF	TGTGCCAGCAGCTTTATTAGCGGGAGCTACAATGAGCAGTTCTTC
TRBJ2-7	TRBV28	.	CASSLLGTTGNEQYF	TGTGCCAGCAGTTTATTAGGGACCACCGGGAACGAGCAGTACTTC
TRBJ2-2	TRBV29-1	TRBD1	CSVLTRDSRIRGTGELFF	TGCAGCGTTCTAACCCGGGACAGTCGTATTAGGGGCACCGGGGAGCTGTTTTTT
TRBJ2-2	TRBV30	.	CAWSQIDTGELFF	TGTGCCTGGAGTCAGATAGACACCGGGGAGCTGTTTTTT
TRBJ1-1	TRBV10-3	TRBD1	CAIGQGWTEAFF	TGTGCCATCGGACAGGGATGGACTGAAGCTTTCTTT
TRBJ2-4	TRBV19	TRBD2	CASSISSGRADIQYF	TGTGCCAGTAGTATATCTAGCGGGAGGGCGGACATTCAGTACTTC
TRBJ2-1	TRBV28	.	CASSLISGARIQFF	TGTGCCAGCAGTTTAATTTCGGGGGCCCGGATCCAGTTCTTC
TRBJ2-5	TRBV5-1	.	CASSLETRGQGTQYF	TGCGCCAGCAGCTTGGAGACTAGGGGGCAGGGGACCCAGTACTTC
TRBJ1-2	TRBV28	.	CASSALPGVYGYTF	TGTGCCAGCAGTGCTCTTCCAGGAGTCTACGGCTACACCTTC
TRBJ2-5	TRBV5-8	.	CASSLRGQETQYF	TGTGCCAGCAGCTTGAGGGGACAAGAGACCCAGTACTTC
TRBJ2-7	TRBV13	.	CASSLERAYEQYF	TGTGCCAGCAGCTTAGAGAGAGCCTACGAGCAGTACTTC
TRBJ2-7	TRBV27	.	CASGYSAEQYF	TGTGCCAGCGGCTATAGCGCCGAGCAGTACTTC
TRBJ1-2	TRBV7-8	TRBD1	CASSHGTGRVDGYTF	TGTGCCAGCAGCCACGGGACAGGGCGTGTGGATGGCTACACCTTC
TRBJ2-5	TRBV7-9	TRBD2	CASSNRDASGIKTQYF	TGTGCCAGCAGCAACCGGGATGCTAGCGGGATTAAGACCCAGTACTTC
TRBJ2-4	TRBV7-2	TRBD1	CASSSQTGVRAKNIQYF	TGTGCCAGCAGCTCCCAGACAGGGGTGAGAGCCAAAAACATTCAGTACTTC
TRBJ2-1	TRBV7-3	TRBD2	CASSSIAGGEGSYNEQFF	TGTGCCAGCAGCTCCATAGCGGGAGGAGAGGGTTCCTACAATGAGCAGTTCTTC
TRBJ2-5	TRBV15	.	CATSRGTREETQYF	TGTGCCACCAGCAGAGGTACCAGGGAAGAGACCCAGTACTTC
TRBJ1-1	TRBV4-1	.	CASSQTQMVTTEAFF	TGCGCCAGCAGCCAAACCCAAATGGTAACCACTGAAGCTTTCTTT
TRBJ1-1	TRBV11-2	.	CASSLDLLNTEAFF	TGTGCCAGCAGCTTAGATCTATTGAACACTGAAGCTTTCTTT
TRBJ1-5	TRBV5-1	.	CASSGHPDQPQHF	TGCGCCAGCTCCGGGCACCCGGATCAGCCCCAGCATTTT
TRBJ1-5	TRBV6-6	.	CASSSRNQPQHF	TGTGCCAGCAGCTCCAGAAATCAGCCCCAGCATTTT
TRBJ1-4	TRBV2	.	CASNFRGVTNEKLFF	TGTGCCAGCAATTTTAGGGGGGTCACTAATGAAAAACTGTTTTTT
TRBJ1-2	TRBV30	.	CAWSTQTNYGYTF	TGTGCCTGGAGTACGCAGACAAACTATGGCTACACCTTC
TRBJ2-2	TRBV19	.	CASRTQGTGELFF	TGTGCCAGTAGGACACAGGGCACCGGGGAGCTGTTTTTT
TRBJ2-6	TRBV9	.	CASSLTPGTSGANVLTF	TGTGCCAGCAGCTTAACCCCAGGCACCTCTGGGGCCAACGTCCTGACTTTC